Listed below are T cell receptor beta chains from one sample, sequenced in a study of shared clonotypes between healthy human individuals. Only in-frame clones appear in the TCRdb table, and some are missing; sequencing was by immunoSEQ multiplex PCR. The sample yields nearly 2 million clones, roughly 95% seen once. The sequenced material came from naive CD8+ T cells sorted from blood. The receptors derive from a man younger than 35 in good health. CDR3s include the opening cysteine and the closing phenylalanine or tryptophan. A D gene is named only where the DNA matches it firmly. Only part of the rows carry a size: once, few, many, or a class if the clone is expanded.

D	V	size	J	CDR3	DNA
TRBD1	TRBV4-1	NA	TRBJ2-7	CASSQDPTGRKPAF	TGCGCCAGCAGCCAAGATCCGACAGGGAGAAAGCCAGCCTTC
NA	TRBV28	NA	TRBJ2-3	CASSLPPSTGDTDTQYF	TGTGCCAGCAGCCTCCCCCCTAGTACTGGGGACACAGATACGCAGTATTTT
NA	TRBV7-9	NA	TRBJ2-5	CASSSTGETQYF	TGTGCCAGCAGCTCTACTGGTGAGACCCAGTACTTC
NA	TRBV4-1	NA	TRBJ2-3	CASSRGTDTQYF	TGCGCCAGCTCGAGGGGCACAGATACGCAGTATTTT
NA	TRBV7-9	NA	TRBJ2-3	CASSFEGEDTQYF	TGTGCCAGCAGCTTCGAGGGGGAAGATACGCAGTATTTT
NA	TRBV7-9	NA	TRBJ1-1	CASTDQGSNTEAFF	TGTGCCAGCACCGATCAGGGTTCGAACACTGAAGCTTTCTTT
TRBD2	TRBV9	NA	TRBJ2-1	CASSVGDGGSVNEQFF	TGTGCCAGCAGCGTAGGCGACGGGGGGAGTGTAAATGAGCAGTTCTTC
NA	TRBV15	NA	TRBJ2-5	CATSRDGTGQQETQYF	TGTGCCACCAGCAGAGACGGGACTGGACAGCAAGAGACCCAGTACTTC
TRBD1	TRBV2	NA	TRBJ2-3	CASSEPGQALSSTDTQYF	TGTGCCAGCAGTGAACCGGGACAGGCCCTCTCTAGCACAGATACGCAGTATTTT
TRBD2	TRBV28	once	TRBJ2-7	CASSLSVGLAGGGYEQYF	TGTGCCAGCAGTTTAAGTGTAGGCCTAGCGGGGGGCGGGTACGAGCAGTACTTC
TRBD2	TRBV27	NA	TRBJ2-1	CASSLLSASGLPSYNEQFF	TGTGCCAGCAGTTTATTATCGGCTAGCGGCCTCCCGTCCTACAATGAGCAGTTCTTC
TRBD1	TRBV10-3	NA	TRBJ2-3	CAISRTGASTDTQYF	TGTGCCATCAGTCGGACAGGGGCAAGCACAGATACGCAGTATTTT
NA	TRBV7-9	NA	TRBJ2-7	CASSHQEGVSPYEQYF	TGTGCCAGCAGCCACCAAGAGGGAGTCTCCCCCTACGAGCAGTACTTC
NA	TRBV27	NA	TRBJ1-4	CASSFSDGEKLFF	TGTGCCAGCAGTTTTTCCGATGGGGAAAAACTGTTTTTT
NA	TRBV6-5	NA	TRBJ1-6	CASRQGTPYNSPLHF	TGTGCCAGCAGACAGGGAACCCCCTATAATTCACCCCTCCACTTT
NA	TRBV7-9	NA	TRBJ2-1	CAIPVTSYNEQFF	TGTGCCATCCCGGTTACTTCCTACAATGAGCAGTTCTTC
TRBD2	TRBV10-3	NA	TRBJ2-1	CAISESISGSSYNEQFF	TGTGCCATCAGTGAGTCAATTAGCGGGAGCTCCTACAATGAGCAGTTCTTC
TRBD2	TRBV4-1	NA	TRBJ2-2	CASSQTGLNTGELFF	TGCGCCAGCAGCCAGACGGGACTAAACACCGGGGAGCTGTTTTTT
TRBD2	TRBV2	NA	TRBJ2-2	CASRISLAGGPNTGELFF	TGTGCCAGCAGAATTTCACTAGCGGGAGGACCCAACACCGGGGAGCTGTTTTTT
TRBD2	TRBV30	NA	TRBJ2-1	CAWSGGLDLYNEQFF	TGTGCCTGGAGTGGAGGACTAGACCTCTACAATGAGCAGTTCTTC
NA	TRBV15	NA	TRBJ2-5	CATSRDPSWGSVAGQETQYF	TGTGCCACCAGCAGAGATCCGTCGTGGGGGTCGGTGGCAGGGCAAGAGACCCAGTACTTC
TRBD1	TRBV19	NA	TRBJ1-2	CASISDRDSYGYTF	TGTGCCAGTATTTCGGACAGGGATAGCTATGGCTACACCTTC
NA	TRBV14	NA	TRBJ1-1	CASSPLGGGTFF	TGTGCCAGCAGCCCCCTTGGGGGTGGAACTTTCTTT
TRBD1	TRBV2	NA	TRBJ2-7	CASRDRGEDEQYF	TGTGCCAGCAGGGACAGGGGAGAGGACGAGCAGTACTTC
NA	TRBV10-3	once	TRBJ2-2	CATKAGTGELFF	TGTGCCACCAAGGCGGGCACCGGGGAGCTGTTTTTT
NA	TRBV15	NA	TRBJ1-2	CATSRSPQALRGGYGYTF	TGTGCCACCAGCAGATCCCCACAGGCCCTAAGGGGTGGCTATGGCTACACCTTC
NA	TRBV7-9	NA	TRBJ1-4	CASSLGPVEEKLFF	TGTGCCAGCAGCTTAGGGCCGGTAGAGGAAAAACTGTTTTTT
NA	TRBV6-1	NA	TRBJ2-7	CASSEAQDFHYEQYF	TGTGCCAGCAGTGAAGCACAGGACTTTCACTACGAGCAGTACTTC
TRBD2	TRBV9	NA	TRBJ2-7	CASSVTGTSALYEQYF	TGTGCCAGCAGTGTAACCGGGACTAGCGCTTTATACGAGCAGTACTTC
TRBD1	TRBV10-3	NA	TRBJ2-2	CAISESTGTGELFF	TGTGCCATCAGTGAGTCGACAGGGACCGGGGAGCTGTTTTTT
NA	TRBV12-5	NA	TRBJ2-7	CASGPRTAYEQYF	TGTGCTAGTGGTCCAAGGACAGCCTACGAGCAGTACTTC
NA	TRBV7-2	NA	TRBJ2-7	CASSLVALSSYEQYF	TGTGCCAGCAGCTTAGTAGCGCTATCTTCCTACGAGCAGTACTTC
NA	TRBV5-1	once	TRBJ2-1	CASSLSSYNEQFF	TGCGCCAGCAGTCTCAGCTCCTACAATGAGCAGTTCTTC
NA	TRBV7-8	NA	TRBJ2-1	CASSLARLAEQFF	TGTGCCAGCAGCTTAGCAAGGCTAGCGGAGCAGTTCTTC
NA	TRBV18	NA	TRBJ1-1	CASSREGPGATEAFF	TGTGCCAGCTCACGAGAGGGGCCTGGGGCCACTGAAGCTTTCTTT
NA	TRBV7-9	NA	TRBJ2-7	CASSSASYEQYF	TGTGCCAGCAGTAGTGCGTCCTACGAGCAGTACTTC
NA	TRBV6-6	NA	TRBJ2-4	CASSPLTAKNIQYF	TGTGCCAGCAGTCCGTTGACAGCTAAAAACATTCAGTACTTC
TRBD1	TRBV7-6	NA	TRBJ2-7	CASSPVQGALREQYF	TGTGCCAGCAGCCCGGTACAGGGGGCGTTGAGGGAGCAGTACTTC
NA	TRBV28	NA	TRBJ2-7	CASSLRTTGGGGEQYF	TGTGCCAGCAGTTTACGGACCACTGGAGGGGGCGGGGAGCAGTACTTC
NA	TRBV30	NA	TRBJ2-1	CAWAGGSYNEQFF	TGTGCCTGGGCGGGCGGCTCCTACAATGAGCAGTTCTTC
NA	TRBV5-8	NA	TRBJ2-7	CASSLDLSYEQYF	TGTGCCAGCAGCTTGGACCTCTCCTACGAGCAGTACTTC
TRBD1	TRBV30	NA	TRBJ1-6	CAWSVVGKPGTDIVWTLHF	TGTGCCTGGAGTGTAGTCGGTAAGCCCGGGACAGATATAGTTTGGACCCTCCACTTT
NA	TRBV11-1	NA	TRBJ2-7	CASSLGTERYEQYF	TGTGCCAGCAGCTTAGGTACCGAACGCTACGAGCAGTACTTC
NA	TRBV27	NA	TRBJ1-1	CASSSTGLGPPMNTEAFF	TGTGCCAGCAGTTCAACAGGGTTGGGACCCCCCATGAACACTGAAGCTTTCTTT
NA	TRBV30	NA	TRBJ1-5	CAWSVDGNQPQHF	TGTGCCTGGAGTGTAGATGGGAATCAGCCCCAGCATTTT